This TCR beta chain emerged from a study of blood T cell repertoires in COVID-19. In this sample, this clone turned up a few times. Individuals drawn from approximately 22 US areas were roughly 18 to 89 years old. Grouping used clinical history reported by participants in a survey and questionnaire. All recovered Cohort 3 donors got two negative PCRs, got clearance, or saw symptom resolution. This table comes from immunoSEQ multiplex PCR, and its TCRdb copy is limited to in-frame clones, with some not included. The profile shows about 350,000 clones, more than 75% of them singletons. The receptor comes from a woman aged 25 to 39 who had recovered from COVID-19. Sequenced input: PBMCs or T cells enriched from blood (not recorded which).

Written as DNA, the CDR3 is TGTGCCAGCAGCTCCTCGGGGCAGGGGTGGAGTCAGCCCCAGCATTTT. Protein sequence: CASSSSGQGWSQPQHF. The rearrangement joins TRBV5-6 to TRBJ1-5, with D possibly TRBD1 on 6 matching bases. Germline CDR1 SGHDT, CDR2 YYEEEE. Trimming removed 3 bases at V and 6 bases at J, with 19 bases between. CDR3 length: 16 residues.